This TCR beta chain was profiled in a study of Ad26.COV2.S vaccination and SARS-CoV-2 variants. Study in general: The authors gave Ad26.COV2.S intramuscularly, either once or twice 56 days apart.

Produced via immunoSEQ multiplex PCR; TCRdb's table is partial and in-frame only. The repertoire includes approximately 480,000 clones, approximately 90% of them detected once, and roughly 13% sits in the top ten. The CDR3 has 15 amino acids. V was clipped by 7 bases and J by 0 bases, with 13 bases between them. Germline CDR1 is LNHDA and CDR2 is SQIVND (reference sequence). A word on this clone: The antigen is undetermined.

General study results and limits: Placebo recipients trailed vaccine recipients in spike-specific TCR breadth. Those who received vaccine or placebo ended up with similar non-spike TCR breadth.

Treatment specified: about 20 received Ad26.COV2.S at low or high dose, single or two shots; 5 received placebo; per-sample allocation not given. Specimen acquisition occurred on day 63 following the initial vaccine or placebo injection. The sequencing here drew on peripheral blood, taken in a trial of Ad26.COV2.S vaccine versus placebo. The rearrangement links TRBV19 to TRBJ1-5; D unresolved. This TCR was sampled from a person aged 18-65 years who received the Ad26.COV2.S COVID-19 vaccine or a placebo. The CDR3 here is CASNYSPDSNQPQHF. The DNA for the CDR3 is TGTGCCAGTAATTATTCTCCGGATAGCAATCAGCCCCAGCATTTT.